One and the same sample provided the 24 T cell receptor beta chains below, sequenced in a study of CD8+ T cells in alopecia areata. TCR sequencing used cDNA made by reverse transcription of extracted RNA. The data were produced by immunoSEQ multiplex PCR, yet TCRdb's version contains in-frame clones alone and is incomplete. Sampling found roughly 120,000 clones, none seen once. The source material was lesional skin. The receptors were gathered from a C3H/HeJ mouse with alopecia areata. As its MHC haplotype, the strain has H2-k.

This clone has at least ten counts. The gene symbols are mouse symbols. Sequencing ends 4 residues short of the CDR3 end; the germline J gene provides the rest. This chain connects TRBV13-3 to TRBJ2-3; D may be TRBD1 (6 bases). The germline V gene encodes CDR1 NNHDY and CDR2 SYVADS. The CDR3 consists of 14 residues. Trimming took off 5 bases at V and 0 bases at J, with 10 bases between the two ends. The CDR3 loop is CASRQGPSAETLYF. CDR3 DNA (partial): TGTGCCAGCAGACAGGGTCCTAGTGCAGAA.

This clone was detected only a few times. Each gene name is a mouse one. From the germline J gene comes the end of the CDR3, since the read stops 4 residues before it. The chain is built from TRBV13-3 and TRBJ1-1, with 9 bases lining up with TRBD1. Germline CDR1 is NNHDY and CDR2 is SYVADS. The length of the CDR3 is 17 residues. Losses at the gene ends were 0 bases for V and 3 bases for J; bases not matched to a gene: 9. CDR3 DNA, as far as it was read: TGTGCCAGCAGTGATGCAGGGACAGGGAAGGGAGACACA. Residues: CASSDAGTGKGDT. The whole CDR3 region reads CASSDAGTGKGDTEVFF.

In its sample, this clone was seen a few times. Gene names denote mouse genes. The DNA read from the CDR3 is TGTGCCAGCAGTCCCGGGACAGAAATTCAAAAC. It encodes CASSPGTEIQN. The full CDR3 protein reads CASSPGTEIQNTLYF. The V gene is TRBV13-3, the J gene TRBJ2-4, with 7 bases identical to TRBD1. From the germline J gene comes the end of the CDR3, since the read stops 4 residues before it. This CDR3 spans 15 amino acids. Germline V CDR1 and CDR2: NNHDY, SYVADS. V shed 4 bases and J 2 bases; nucleotides not matched to a gene: 7.

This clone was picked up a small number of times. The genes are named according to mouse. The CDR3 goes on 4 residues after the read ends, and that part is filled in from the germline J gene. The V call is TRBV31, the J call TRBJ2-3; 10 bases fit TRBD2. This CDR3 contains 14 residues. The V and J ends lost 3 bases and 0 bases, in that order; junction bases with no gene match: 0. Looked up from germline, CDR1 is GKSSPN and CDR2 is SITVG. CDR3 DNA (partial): TGTGCCTGGAGGGACTGGGGGAGTGCAGAA. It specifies CAWRDWGSAE. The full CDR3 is CAWRDWGSAETLYF.

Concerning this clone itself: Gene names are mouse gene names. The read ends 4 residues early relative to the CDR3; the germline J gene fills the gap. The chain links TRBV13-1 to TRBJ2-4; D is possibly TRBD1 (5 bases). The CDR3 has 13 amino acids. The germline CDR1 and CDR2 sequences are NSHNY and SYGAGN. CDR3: CASSDGQSNTLYF. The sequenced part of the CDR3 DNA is TGTGCCAGCAGTGATGGACAGTCAAAC.

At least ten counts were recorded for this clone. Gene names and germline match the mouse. CDR3 protein: CTCSAEPGGVNTLYF. Partial CDR3 DNA: TGCACCTGCAGTGCAGAGCCTGGGGGGGTAAAC. The rearrangement uses TRBV1 and TRBJ2-4, with 9 bases that match TRBD2. The read terminates 4 residues ahead of where the CDR3 ends, so the germline J gene completes it. Germline-derived CDR1 and CDR2 are NSQYPW and LRSPGD (reference sequence). CDR3 length equals 15 residues.

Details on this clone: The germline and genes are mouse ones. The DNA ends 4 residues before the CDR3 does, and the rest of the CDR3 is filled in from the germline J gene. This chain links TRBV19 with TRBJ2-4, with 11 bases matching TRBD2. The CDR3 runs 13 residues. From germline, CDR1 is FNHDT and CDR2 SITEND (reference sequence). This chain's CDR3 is CASKGLGENTLYF. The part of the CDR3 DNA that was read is TGTGCCAGCAAGGGACTGGGGGAAAAC.

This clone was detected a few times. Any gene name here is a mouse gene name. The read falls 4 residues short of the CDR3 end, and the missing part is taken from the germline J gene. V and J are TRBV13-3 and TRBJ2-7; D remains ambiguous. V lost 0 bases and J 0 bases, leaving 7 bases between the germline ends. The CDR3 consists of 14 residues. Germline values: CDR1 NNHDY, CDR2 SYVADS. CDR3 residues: CASSDENSSYEQYF. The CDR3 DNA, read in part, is TGTGCCAGCAGTGATGAAAATAGCTCCTAT.

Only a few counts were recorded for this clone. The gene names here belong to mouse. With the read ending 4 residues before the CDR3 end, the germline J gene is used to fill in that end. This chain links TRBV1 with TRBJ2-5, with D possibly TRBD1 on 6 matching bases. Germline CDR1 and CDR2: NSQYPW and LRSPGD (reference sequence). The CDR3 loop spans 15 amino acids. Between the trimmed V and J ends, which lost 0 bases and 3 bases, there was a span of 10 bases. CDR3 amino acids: CTCSADWGQQDTQYF. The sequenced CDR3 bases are TGCACCTGCAGTGCAGATTGGGGACAACAAGAC.

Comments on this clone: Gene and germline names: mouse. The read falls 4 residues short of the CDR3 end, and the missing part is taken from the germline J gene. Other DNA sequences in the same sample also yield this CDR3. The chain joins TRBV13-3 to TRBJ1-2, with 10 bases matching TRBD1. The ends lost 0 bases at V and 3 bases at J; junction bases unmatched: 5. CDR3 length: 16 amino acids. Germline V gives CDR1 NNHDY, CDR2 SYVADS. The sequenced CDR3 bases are TGTGCCAGCAGTGATGCAAGGGACAGGGGAGACTCC. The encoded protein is CASSDARDRGDS. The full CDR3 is CASSDARDRGDSDYTF.

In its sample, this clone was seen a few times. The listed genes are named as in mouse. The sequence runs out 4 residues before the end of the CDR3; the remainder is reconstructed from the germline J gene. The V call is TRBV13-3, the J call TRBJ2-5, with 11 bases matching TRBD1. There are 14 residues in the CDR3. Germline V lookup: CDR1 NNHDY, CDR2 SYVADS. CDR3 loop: CASKTGTGGDTQYF. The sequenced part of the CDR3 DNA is TGTGCCAGCAAAACCGGGACAGGGGGAGAC.

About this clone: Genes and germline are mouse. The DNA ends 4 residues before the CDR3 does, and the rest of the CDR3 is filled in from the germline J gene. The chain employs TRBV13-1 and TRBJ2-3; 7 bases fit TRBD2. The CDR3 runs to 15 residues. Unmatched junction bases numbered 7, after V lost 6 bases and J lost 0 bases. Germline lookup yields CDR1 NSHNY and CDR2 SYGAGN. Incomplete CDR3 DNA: TGTGCCAGCACCAAGACTGGGAGTAGTGCAGAA. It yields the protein CASTKTGSSAE. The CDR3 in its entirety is CASTKTGSSAETLYF.

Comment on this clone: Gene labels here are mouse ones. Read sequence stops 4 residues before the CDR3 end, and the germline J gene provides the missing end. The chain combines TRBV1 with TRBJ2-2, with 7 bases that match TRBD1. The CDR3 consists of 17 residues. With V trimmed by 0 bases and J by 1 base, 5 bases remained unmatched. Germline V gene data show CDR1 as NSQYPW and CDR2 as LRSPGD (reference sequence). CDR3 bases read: TGCACCTGCAGTGCAGATCTGGCAGGGGGAAACACCGGG. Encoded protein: CTCSADLAGGNTG. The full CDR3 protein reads CTCSADLAGGNTGQLYF.

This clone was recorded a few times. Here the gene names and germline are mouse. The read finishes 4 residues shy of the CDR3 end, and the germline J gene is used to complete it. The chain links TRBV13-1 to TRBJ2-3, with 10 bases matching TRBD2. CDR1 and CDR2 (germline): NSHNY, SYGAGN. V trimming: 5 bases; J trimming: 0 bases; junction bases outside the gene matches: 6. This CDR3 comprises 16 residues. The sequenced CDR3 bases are TGTGCCAGCAGCCCTGGACTGGGGGCTAGTGCAGAA. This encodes CASSPGLGASAE. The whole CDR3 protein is CASSPGLGASAETLYF.

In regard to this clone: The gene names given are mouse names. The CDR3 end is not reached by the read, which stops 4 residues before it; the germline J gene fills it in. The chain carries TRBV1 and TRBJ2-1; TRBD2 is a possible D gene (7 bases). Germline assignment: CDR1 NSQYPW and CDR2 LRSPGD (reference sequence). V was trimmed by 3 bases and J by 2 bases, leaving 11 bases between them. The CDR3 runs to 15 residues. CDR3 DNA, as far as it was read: TGCACCTGCAGTGCCCGGGGGGCCCACTATGCT. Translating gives CTCSARGAHYA. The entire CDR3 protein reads CTCSARGAHYAEQFF. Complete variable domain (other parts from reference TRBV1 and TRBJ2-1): VTLLEQNPRWRLVPRGQAVNLRCILKNSQYPWMSWYQQDLQKQLQWLFTLRSPGDKEVKSLPGADYLATRVTDTELRLQVANMSQGRTLYCTCSARGAHYAEQFFGPGTRLTVL.

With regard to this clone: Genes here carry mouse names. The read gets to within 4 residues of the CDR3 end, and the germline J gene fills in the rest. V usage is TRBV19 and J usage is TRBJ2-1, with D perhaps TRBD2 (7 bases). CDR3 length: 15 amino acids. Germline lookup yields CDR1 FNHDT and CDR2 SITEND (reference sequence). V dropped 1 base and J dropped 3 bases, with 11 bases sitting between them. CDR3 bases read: TGTGCCAGCAGTATATTGGGGGGCTCCTATGCT. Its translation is CASSILGGSYA. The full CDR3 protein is CASSILGGSYAEQFF.

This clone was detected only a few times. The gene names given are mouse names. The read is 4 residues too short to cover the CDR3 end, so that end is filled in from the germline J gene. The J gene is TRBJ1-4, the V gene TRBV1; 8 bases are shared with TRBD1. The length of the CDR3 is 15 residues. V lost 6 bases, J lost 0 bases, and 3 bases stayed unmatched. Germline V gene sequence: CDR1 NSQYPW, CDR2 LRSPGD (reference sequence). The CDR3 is CTCRQGGISNERLFF. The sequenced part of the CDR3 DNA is TGCACCTGCAGACAGGGGGGAATTTCCAACGAA.

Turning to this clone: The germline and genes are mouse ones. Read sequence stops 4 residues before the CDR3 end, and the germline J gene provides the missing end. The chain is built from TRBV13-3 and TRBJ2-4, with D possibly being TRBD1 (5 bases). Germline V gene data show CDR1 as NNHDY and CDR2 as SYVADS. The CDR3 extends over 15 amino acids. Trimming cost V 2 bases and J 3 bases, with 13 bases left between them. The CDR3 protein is CASSEGREGQNTLYF. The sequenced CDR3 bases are TGTGCCAGCAGTGAGGGCAGGGAGGGACAAAAC.

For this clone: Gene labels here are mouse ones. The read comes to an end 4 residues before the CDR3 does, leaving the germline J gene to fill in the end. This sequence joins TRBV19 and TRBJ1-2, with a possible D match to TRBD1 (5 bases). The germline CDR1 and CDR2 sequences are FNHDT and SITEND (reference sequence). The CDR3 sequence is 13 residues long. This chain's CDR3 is CASSIGLGDDYTF. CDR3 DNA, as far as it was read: TGTGCCAGCAGTATAGGACTGGGGGAC.

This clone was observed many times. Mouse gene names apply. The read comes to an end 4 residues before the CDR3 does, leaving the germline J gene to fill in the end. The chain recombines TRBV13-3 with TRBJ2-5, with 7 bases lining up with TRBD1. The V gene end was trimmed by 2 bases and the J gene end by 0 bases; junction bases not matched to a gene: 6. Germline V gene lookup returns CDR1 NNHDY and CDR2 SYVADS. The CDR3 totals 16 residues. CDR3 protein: CASSEWTGLNQDTQYF. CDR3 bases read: TGTGCCAGCAGTGAGTGGACAGGACTTAACCAAGAC.

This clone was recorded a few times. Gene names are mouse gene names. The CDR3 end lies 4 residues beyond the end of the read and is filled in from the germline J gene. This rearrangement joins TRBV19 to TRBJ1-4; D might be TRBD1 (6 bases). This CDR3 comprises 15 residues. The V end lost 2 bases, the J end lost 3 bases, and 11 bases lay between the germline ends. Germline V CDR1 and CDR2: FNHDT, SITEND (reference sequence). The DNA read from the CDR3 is TGTGCCAGCAGTATTAGGGGGGGACCCAACGAA. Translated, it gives CASSIRGGPNE. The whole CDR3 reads CASSIRGGPNERLFF.

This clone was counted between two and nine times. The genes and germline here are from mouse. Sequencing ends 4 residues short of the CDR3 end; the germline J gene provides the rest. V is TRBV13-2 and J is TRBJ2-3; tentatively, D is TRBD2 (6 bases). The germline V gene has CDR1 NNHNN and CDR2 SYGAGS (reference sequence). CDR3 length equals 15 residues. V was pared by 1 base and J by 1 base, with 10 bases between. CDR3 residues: CASGDSGVRAETLYF. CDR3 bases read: TGTGCCAGCGGTGATTCTGGGGTTCGTGCAGAA.

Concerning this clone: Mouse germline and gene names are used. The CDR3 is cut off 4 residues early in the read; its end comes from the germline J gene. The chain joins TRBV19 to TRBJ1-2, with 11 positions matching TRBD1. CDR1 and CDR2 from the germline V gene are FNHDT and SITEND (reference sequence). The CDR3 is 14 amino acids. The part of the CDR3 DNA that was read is TGTGCCAGCACAACCGGGACAGGGGGAGGC. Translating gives CASTTGTGGG. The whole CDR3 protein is CASTTGTGGGDYTF.

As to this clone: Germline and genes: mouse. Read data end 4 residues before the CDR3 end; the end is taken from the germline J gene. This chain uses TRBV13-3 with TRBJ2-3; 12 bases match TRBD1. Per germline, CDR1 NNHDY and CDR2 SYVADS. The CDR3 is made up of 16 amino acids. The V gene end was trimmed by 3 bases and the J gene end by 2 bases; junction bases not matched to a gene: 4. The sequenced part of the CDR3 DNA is TGTGCCAGCAGTGCGGGACAGGGGGCTGATGCAGAA. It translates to CASSAGQGADAE. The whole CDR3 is CASSAGQGADAETLYF.